The clone carrying this T cell receptor beta chain appeared a single time. The antigen remains undetermined. This record comes from a study of CD4 T cells in relation to SARS-CoV-2 and coronaviruses. Study background: ViraFEST: approximately eleven-day antigen culture of PBMCs, then TCR beta CDR3 sequencing. Convalescent donors were aged about 21 to 80, with median about 40 years.

This CDR3 has 13 residues. V lost 4 bases, J lost 8 bases, and 5 bases stayed unmatched. CDR1 and CDR2 from the germline V gene are SGDLS and YYNGEE. Naive and memory CD4+ T cells were cultured with CEF, then survey-sequenced. The repertoire was sequenced with immunoSEQ multiplex PCR; TCRdb's copy has only in-frame clones and lacks some. The repertoire holds some 40,000 clones, with 77% as singletons. Whole-study findings and limits: Roughly 69% of donors had memory CD4+ clonotypes crossrecognizing SARS-CoV-2 and common cold coronavirus spike.

Specimen: memory CD4+ T cells from PBMCs, cultured in vitro. The receptor comes from an adult with COVID-19. The chain joins TRBV9 to TRBJ2-1; TRBD1 matches at 8 bases. In nucleotides, the CDR3 is TGTGCCAGCAGCCCCAGGGGGCGGGATGAGCAGTTCTTC. This encodes CASSPRGRDEQFF.